This T cell receptor (beta chain) came from a study of control samples from healthy donors and cancer patients. The protocol was immunoSEQ multiplex PCR, while the TCRdb copy is restricted to in-frame clones and leaves out a portion. Among about 160,000 clones listed, 94% were seen once. Germline V lookup: CDR1 SEHNR, CDR2 FQNEAQ (reference sequence). This CDR3 has 15 amino acids. Deletions cut 1 base from V and 0 bases from J, with 7 bases between. The chain links TRBV7-9 to TRBJ1-5; D not certain. The TCR originated in a woman aged 40-49 years in good health. The sequencing sample was made of blood. This CDR3 reads CASSLDKYSNQPQHF. CDR3 DNA sequence: TGTGCCAGCAGCTTAGACAAATATAGCAATCAGCCCCAGCATTTT. The full variable domain, its missing parts supplied by reference TRBV7-9 and TRBJ1-5, is DTGVSQNPRHKITKRGQNVTFRCDPISEHNRLYWYRQTLGQGPEFLTYFQNEAQLEKSRLLSDRFSAERPKGSFSTLEIQRTEQGDSAMYLCASSLDKYSNQPQHFGDGTRLSIL.